A selection of T cell receptor beta chains follows, all from one sample in a study of blood T cell repertoires in COVID-19. Generated by immunoSEQ multiplex PCR, the TCRdb table keeps only in-frame clones and is missing some. The table lists about 300,000 clones, roughly 90% of them singletons. Sequenced input: peripheral blood. The receptors originated from a woman under 40 with COVID-19, enrolled during active disease. Both conserved end residues are part of each CDR3. The D gene is left open where the match is weak. Rows give clone size only sometimes, using once, few, many, or a class for an expanded clone.

v_call: TRBV2; cdr3_length: 14; j_call: TRBJ1-2; clone_size: NA; d_call: TRBD1; cdr3_nt: TGTGCCAGCAACGGACAGGGTTCGGTAGCTGGCTACACCTTC; cdr3_aa: CASNGQGSVAGYTF
v_call: TRBV7-2; cdr3_length: 14; j_call: TRBJ2-6; clone_size: once; d_call: NA; cdr3_nt: TGTGCCAGCAGCCCCAACTCTGGGGCCAACGTCCTGACTTTC; cdr3_aa: CASSPNSGANVLTF
v_call: TRBV9; cdr3_length: 15; j_call: TRBJ1-4; clone_size: NA; d_call: TRBD1; cdr3_nt: TGTGCCAGCAGCGCCGCAGGGGGCCGGGGTGAAAAACTGTTTTTT; cdr3_aa: CASSAAGGRGEKLFF
v_call: TRBV4-1; cdr3_length: 15; j_call: TRBJ1-2; clone_size: NA; d_call: NA; cdr3_nt: TGCGCCAGCAGCCAAGAGGACTGGGGTTCGGGTGGCTACACCTTC; cdr3_aa: CASSQEDWGSGGYTF
v_call: TRBV6-5; cdr3_length: 13; j_call: TRBJ2-7; clone_size: NA; d_call: NA; cdr3_nt: TGTGCCAGCAGTCGGGACAAAACCTACGAGCAGTACTTC; cdr3_aa: CASSRDKTYEQYF
v_call: TRBV2; cdr3_length: 13; j_call: TRBJ2-4; clone_size: NA; d_call: NA; cdr3_nt: TGTGCCAGCAGTGATATCTCAGGAGGCATTCAGTACTTC; cdr3_aa: CASSDISGGIQYF
v_call: TRBV28; cdr3_length: 15; j_call: TRBJ1-1; clone_size: NA; d_call: NA; cdr3_nt: TGTGCCAGCAGTTTATATGGGATGTCCGGGGGTGAAGCTTTCTTT; cdr3_aa: CASSLYGMSGGEAFF
v_call: TRBV19; cdr3_length: 13; j_call: TRBJ2-1; clone_size: NA; d_call: NA; cdr3_nt: TGTGCCAGTAGTCCAGGCCCAATTTATGAGCAGTTCTTC; cdr3_aa: CASSPGPIYEQFF
v_call: TRBV7-9; cdr3_length: 14; j_call: TRBJ1-6; clone_size: NA; d_call: NA; cdr3_nt: TGTGCCAGCAGGTTAGAGGGGTTCAATTCACCCCTCCACTTT; cdr3_aa: CASRLEGFNSPLHF
v_call: TRBV27; cdr3_length: 13; j_call: TRBJ1-2; clone_size: NA; d_call: NA; cdr3_nt: TGTGCCAGCAGACCAGACAGGACTCGCGGCTACACCTTC; cdr3_aa: CASRPDRTRGYTF
v_call: TRBV19; cdr3_length: 17; j_call: TRBJ1-2; clone_size: once; d_call: NA; cdr3_nt: TGTGCCAGTAGTATTGAGCTGACAGCCAGGGCGGACTATGGCTACACCTTC; cdr3_aa: CASSIELTARADYGYTF
v_call: TRBV19; cdr3_length: 13; j_call: TRBJ1-2; clone_size: NA; d_call: NA; cdr3_nt: TGTGCCAGTAGTCGGGAGGTTTTCTATGGCTACACCTTC; cdr3_aa: CASSREVFYGYTF
v_call: TRBV28; cdr3_length: 13; j_call: TRBJ2-7; clone_size: NA; d_call: NA; cdr3_nt: TGTGCCAGCACCTCTGCCCCGGGGTACGAGCAGTACTTC; cdr3_aa: CASTSAPGYEQYF
v_call: TRBV6-5; cdr3_length: 14; j_call: TRBJ2-7; clone_size: NA; d_call: TRBD1; cdr3_nt: TGTGCCAGTCTTGGGACAGGAGCCTCCTACGAGCAGTACTTC; cdr3_aa: CASLGTGASYEQYF
v_call: TRBV5-4; cdr3_length: 14; j_call: TRBJ1-2; clone_size: NA; d_call: TRBD1; cdr3_nt: TGTGCCAGCAGCTACTCGACAGGGACATATGGCTACACCTTC; cdr3_aa: CASSYSTGTYGYTF
v_call: TRBV29-1; cdr3_length: 13; j_call: TRBJ1-2; clone_size: NA; d_call: TRBD1; cdr3_nt: TGCAGCGCGAAGGGACAGGGGAACTATGGCTACACCTTC; cdr3_aa: CSAKGQGNYGYTF
v_call: TRBV6-6; cdr3_length: 16; j_call: TRBJ1-2; clone_size: NA; d_call: TRBD1; cdr3_nt: TGTGCCAGCAGTTACGACAGGGGGCTATCTGACTATGGCTACACCTTC; cdr3_aa: CASSYDRGLSDYGYTF
v_call: TRBV19; cdr3_length: 13; j_call: TRBJ1-2; clone_size: NA; d_call: NA; cdr3_nt: TGTGCCAGTACAGTCGGGGGTAACTATGGCTACACCTTC; cdr3_aa: CASTVGGNYGYTF
v_call: TRBV2; cdr3_length: 15; j_call: TRBJ2-1; clone_size: NA; d_call: TRBD1; cdr3_nt: TGTGCCAGCAGGGCGGACAGGAGCTCCTACAATGAGCAGTTCTTC; cdr3_aa: CASRADRSSYNEQFF
v_call: TRBV15; cdr3_length: 15; j_call: TRBJ1-2; clone_size: once; d_call: NA; cdr3_nt: TGTGCCACCAGCTCCCGGGACAACCGCCACCATGGCTACACCTTC; cdr3_aa: CATSSRDNRHHGYTF
v_call: TRBV29-1; cdr3_length: 12; j_call: TRBJ1-2; clone_size: NA; d_call: NA; cdr3_nt: TGCAGCGTTGAAGATCAGCCAGCGGGCTACACCTTC; cdr3_aa: CSVEDQPAGYTF
v_call: TRBV7-6; cdr3_length: 16; j_call: TRBJ2-5; clone_size: NA; d_call: TRBD2; cdr3_nt: TGTGCCAGCAGCTTATTTAGCGGGGGGCGCGGAGAGACCCAGTACTTC; cdr3_aa: CASSLFSGGRGETQYF
v_call: TRBV5-1; cdr3_length: 15; j_call: TRBJ2-3; clone_size: NA; d_call: TRBD1; cdr3_nt: TGCGCCAGCAGCTCACAGGGGATCGCTTCCGATACGCAGTATTTT; cdr3_aa: CASSSQGIASDTQYF
v_call: TRBV5-4; cdr3_length: 15; j_call: TRBJ1-2; clone_size: NA; d_call: NA; cdr3_nt: TGTGCCAGCAGCCAGGTCCAGGGCCCGAGCTATGGCTACACCTTC; cdr3_aa: CASSQVQGPSYGYTF
v_call: TRBV19; cdr3_length: 15; j_call: TRBJ1-5; clone_size: NA; d_call: NA; cdr3_nt: TGTGCCAGTAGGCCGGGACTGATTAGCAATCAGCCCCAGCATTTT; cdr3_aa: CASRPGLISNQPQHF